This T cell receptor beta chain was sequenced for a study of regulatory T cells in long-lasting Graves disease. Study findings and constraints: New patients shared fewer public clonotypes (roughly 990) than persistent patients did (roughly 2,600).

HTBI primers from iRepertoire and Arm-PCR of CDR3 regions yielded the TCR beta libraries. TCRdb reanalysed the multiplex PCR reads using MiXCR and keeps one entry per CDR3 protein. Of some 500,000 distinct CDR3 sequences in the sample, about 16% were seen once. In germline, CDR1 is MGHDK, CDR2 SYGVNS. The CDR3 totals 14 residues. V shed 5 bases and J shed 6 bases, with 16 bases lying between them. As for this clonotype: As yet, its antigen is unknown.

Stated time point: newly diagnosed GD, antithyroid drugs for less than 3 months. RNA isolated from PBMCs was used to make the TCR library. These data were also reused for a study on T cells in Graves' hyperthyroidism and ophthalmopathy. That report notes: Over 18 months, lack of ophthalmopathy progression marked Graves' hyperthyroidism as stable.

Sample: peripheral blood mononuclear cells (PBMCs), taken at new diagnosis, from a patient treated with antithyroid drugs. This clonotype originated in a woman between 40 and 65 years old with Graves disease. This sequence joins TRBV25-1 and TRBJ1-1; no reliable D call. This CDR3 is CASSRSRALAEAFF. The CDR3 bases are TGTGCCAGCAGTAGGTCACGGGCTTTGGCTGAAGCTTTCTTT.